The entry that follows covers one T cell receptor beta chain sequence. The antigen is not known. The data were obtained in a study of T cell responses to AZD1222 COVID-19 vaccine. Study-wide context: Pooling of second doses given at about 4 or about 12 weeks was done. Notes on the study in general: Most donors were white British and more were female, and clonal diversity was possibly underestimated. The number of AZD1222 recipients seropositive at baseline was only five to seven.

Some clones are missing from TCRdb's copy, which holds only in-frame ones; the method was immunoSEQ multiplex PCR. This table holds tens of thousands of clones, 70% to 90% found once. The source was peripheral blood, collected on day 0 of AZD1222 vaccination. This receptor was taken from an adult in good health.

The CDR3 protein is CASSLDGTSGSYNEQFF. The CDR3 region has the DNA TGTGCCAGCAGCTTAGATGGAACTAGCGGGAGTTACAATGAGCAGTTCTTC. The chain recombines TRBV7-6 with TRBJ2-1, with TRBD2 identical over 11 bases. Germline CDR1 is SGHVS and CDR2 is FNYEAQ. The junction had 6 bases not matched to a gene; V was cut back by 1 base and J by 4 bases. CDR3 size: 17 residues.